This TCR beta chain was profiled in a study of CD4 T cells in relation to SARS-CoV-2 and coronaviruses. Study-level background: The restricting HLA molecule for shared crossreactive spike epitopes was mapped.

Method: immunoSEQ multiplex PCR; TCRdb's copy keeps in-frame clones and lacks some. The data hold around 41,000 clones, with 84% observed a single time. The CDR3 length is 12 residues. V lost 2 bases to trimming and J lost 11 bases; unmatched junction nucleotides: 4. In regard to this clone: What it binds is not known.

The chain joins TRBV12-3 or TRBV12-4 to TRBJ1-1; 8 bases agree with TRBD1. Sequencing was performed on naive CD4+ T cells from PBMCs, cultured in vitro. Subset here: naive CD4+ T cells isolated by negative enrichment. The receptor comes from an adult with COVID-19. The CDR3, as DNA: TGTGCCAGCAGTTTACAGGGGGCACTTGCTTTCTTT. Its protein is CASSLQGALAFF.